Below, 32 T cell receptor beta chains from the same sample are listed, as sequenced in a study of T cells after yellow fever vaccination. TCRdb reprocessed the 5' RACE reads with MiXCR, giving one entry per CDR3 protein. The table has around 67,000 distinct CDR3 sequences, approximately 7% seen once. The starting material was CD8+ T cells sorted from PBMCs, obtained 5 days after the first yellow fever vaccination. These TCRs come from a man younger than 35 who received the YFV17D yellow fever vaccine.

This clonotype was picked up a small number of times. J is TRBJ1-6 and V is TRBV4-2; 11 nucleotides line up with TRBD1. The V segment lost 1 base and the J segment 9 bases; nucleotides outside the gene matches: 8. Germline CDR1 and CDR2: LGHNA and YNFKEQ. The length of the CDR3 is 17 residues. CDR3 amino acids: CASSQVMSGQGVSPLHF. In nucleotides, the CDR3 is TGTGCCAGCAGCCAAGTTATGTCGGGACAGGGGGTTTCACCCCTCCACTTT.

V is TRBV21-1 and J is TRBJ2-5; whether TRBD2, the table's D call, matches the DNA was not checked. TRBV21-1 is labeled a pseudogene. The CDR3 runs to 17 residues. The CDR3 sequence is CASSKASQSGGQETQYF. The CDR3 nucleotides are TGTGCCAGCAGCAAAGCGTCCCAGAGCGGGGGGCAAGAGACCCAGTACTTC.

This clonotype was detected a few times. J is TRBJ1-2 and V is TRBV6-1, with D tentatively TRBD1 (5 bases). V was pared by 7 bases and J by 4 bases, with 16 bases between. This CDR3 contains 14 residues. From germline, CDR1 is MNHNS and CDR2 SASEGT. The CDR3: CASTDRGEVYGYTF. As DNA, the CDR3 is TGTGCCAGCACCGACCGAGGGGAGGTCTATGGCTACACCTTC.

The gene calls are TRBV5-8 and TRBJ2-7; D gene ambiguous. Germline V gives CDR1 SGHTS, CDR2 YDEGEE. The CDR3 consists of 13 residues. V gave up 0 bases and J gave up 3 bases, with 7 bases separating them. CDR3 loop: CASSLAENYEQYV. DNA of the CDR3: TGTGCCAGCAGCTTGGCCGAGAACTACGAGCAGTACGTC.

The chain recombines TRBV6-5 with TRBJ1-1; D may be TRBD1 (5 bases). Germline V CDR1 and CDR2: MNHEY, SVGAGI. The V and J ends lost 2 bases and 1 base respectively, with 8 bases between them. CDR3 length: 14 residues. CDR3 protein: CASSYGHQNTEAFF. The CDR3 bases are TGTGCCAGCAGTTACGGACACCAGAACACTGAAGCTTTCTTT.

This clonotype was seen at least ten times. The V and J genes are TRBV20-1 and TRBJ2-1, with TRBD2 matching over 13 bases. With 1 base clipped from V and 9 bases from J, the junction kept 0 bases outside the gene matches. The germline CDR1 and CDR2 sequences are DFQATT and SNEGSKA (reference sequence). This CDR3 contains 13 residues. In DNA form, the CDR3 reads TGCAGTGCTAGAGGACTAGCGGGGGGTGAGCAGTTCTTC. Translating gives CSARGLAGGEQFF.

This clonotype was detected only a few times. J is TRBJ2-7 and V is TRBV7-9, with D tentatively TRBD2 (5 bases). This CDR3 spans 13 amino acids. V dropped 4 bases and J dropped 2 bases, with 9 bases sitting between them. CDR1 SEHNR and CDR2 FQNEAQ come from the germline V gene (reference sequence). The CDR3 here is CASSSSGTYEQYV. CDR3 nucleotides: TGTGCCAGCAGCTCCAGCGGCACCTACGAGCAGTACGTC.

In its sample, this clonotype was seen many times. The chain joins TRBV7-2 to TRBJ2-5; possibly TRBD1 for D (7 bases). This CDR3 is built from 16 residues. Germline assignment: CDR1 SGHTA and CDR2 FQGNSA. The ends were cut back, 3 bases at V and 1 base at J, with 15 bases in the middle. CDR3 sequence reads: CASSFPGGILQETQYF. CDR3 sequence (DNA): TGTGCCAGCAGCTTTCCAGGGGGGATCCTCCAAGAGACCCAGTACTTC.

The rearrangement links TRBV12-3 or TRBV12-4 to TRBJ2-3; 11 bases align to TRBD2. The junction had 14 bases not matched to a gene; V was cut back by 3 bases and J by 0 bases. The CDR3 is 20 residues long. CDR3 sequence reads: CASSLQEPGTSGTSTDTQYF. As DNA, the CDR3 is TGTGCCAGCAGTTTGCAGGAGCCCGGGACTAGCGGAACTAGCACAGATACGCAGTATTTT.

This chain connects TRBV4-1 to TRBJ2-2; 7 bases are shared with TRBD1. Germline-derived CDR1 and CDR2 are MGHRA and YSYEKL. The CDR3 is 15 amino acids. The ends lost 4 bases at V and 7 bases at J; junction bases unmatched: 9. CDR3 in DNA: TGCGCCAGCAGCCCCACGGAACAGGGGATCGGGGAGCTGTTTTTT. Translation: CASSPTEQGIGELFF.

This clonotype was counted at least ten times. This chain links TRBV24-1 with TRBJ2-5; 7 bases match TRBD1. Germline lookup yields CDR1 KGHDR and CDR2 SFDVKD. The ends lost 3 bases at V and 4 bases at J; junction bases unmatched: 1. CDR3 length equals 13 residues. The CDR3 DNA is TGTGCCACCAGTGATCCAGGGGGAGAGACCCAGTACTTC. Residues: CATSDPGGETQYF.

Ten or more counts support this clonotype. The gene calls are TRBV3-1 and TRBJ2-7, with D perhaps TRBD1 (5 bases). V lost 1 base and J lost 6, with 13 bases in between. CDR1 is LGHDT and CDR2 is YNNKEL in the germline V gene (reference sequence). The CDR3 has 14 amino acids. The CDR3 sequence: CASSQGQPLGEQYF. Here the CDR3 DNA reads TGTGCCAGCAGCCAAGGACAGCCCTTGGGCGAGCAGTACTTC.

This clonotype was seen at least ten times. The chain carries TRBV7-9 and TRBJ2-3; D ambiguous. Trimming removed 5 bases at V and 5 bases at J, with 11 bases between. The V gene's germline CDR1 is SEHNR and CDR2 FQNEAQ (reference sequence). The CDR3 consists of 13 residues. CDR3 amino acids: CASSAPYGDTQYF. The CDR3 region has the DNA TGTGCCAGCAGCGCCCCCTACGGAGATACGCAGTATTTT.

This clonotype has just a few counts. CDR3 sequence: CASGPWAGSYGYTF. The CDR3 region has the DNA TGTGCCAGCGGACCATGGGCGGGGAGCTATGGCTACACCTTC. V usage is TRBV5-6 and J usage is TRBJ1-2; D remains unclear. CDR3 length equals 14 residues. With 7 bases removed from V and 4 bases from J, the gap between germline ends came to 17 bases. The germline V gene encodes CDR1 SGHDT and CDR2 YYEEEE.

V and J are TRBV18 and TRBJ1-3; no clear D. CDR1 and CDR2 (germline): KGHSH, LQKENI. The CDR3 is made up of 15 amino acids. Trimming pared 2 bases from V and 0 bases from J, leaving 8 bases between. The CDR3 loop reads CASSPGGGSGNTIYF. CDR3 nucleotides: TGTGCCAGCTCACCAGGAGGCGGCTCTGGAAACACCATATATTTT.

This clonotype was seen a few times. In DNA form, the CDR3 reads TGTGCCATCAATTCGGGGAACACTGAAGCTTTCTTT. It encodes CAINSGNTEAFF. The gene calls are TRBV10-3 and TRBJ1-1; D call uncertain. This CDR3 spans 12 amino acids. V dropped 7 bases and J dropped 1 base, with 7 bases sitting between them. The germline gives CDR1 ENHRY, CDR2 SYGVKD.

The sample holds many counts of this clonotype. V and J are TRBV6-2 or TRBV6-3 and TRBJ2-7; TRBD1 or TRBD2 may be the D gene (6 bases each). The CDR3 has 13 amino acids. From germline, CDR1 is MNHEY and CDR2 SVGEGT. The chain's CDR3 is CASSFPGAGNLDV. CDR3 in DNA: TGTGCCAGCAGTTTCCCGGGGGCCGGCAATTTGGACGTC.

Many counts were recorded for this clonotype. The CDR3 spells CATRTGYIGEQFF. The CDR3 DNA is TGTGCCACTCGGACAGGGTATATTGGTGAGCAGTTCTTC. V is TRBV19 and J is TRBJ2-1, with 8 bases identical to TRBD1. V lost 10 bases and J lost 9; bases outside the gene matches: 11. The CDR3 sequence is 13 residues long. Germline V gene sequence: CDR1 LNHDA, CDR2 SQIVND (reference sequence).

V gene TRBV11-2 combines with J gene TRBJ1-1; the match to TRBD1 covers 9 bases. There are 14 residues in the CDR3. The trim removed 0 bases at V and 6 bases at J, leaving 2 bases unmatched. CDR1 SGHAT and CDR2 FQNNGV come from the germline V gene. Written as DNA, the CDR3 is TGTGCCAGCAGCTTAGAGGGGACAGGGTCTGAAGCTTTCTTT. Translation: CASSLEGTGSEAFF.

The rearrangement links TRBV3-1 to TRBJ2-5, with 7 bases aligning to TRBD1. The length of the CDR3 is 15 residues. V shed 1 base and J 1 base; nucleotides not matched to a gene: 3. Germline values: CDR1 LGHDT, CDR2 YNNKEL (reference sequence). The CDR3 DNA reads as TGTGCCAGCAGCCAAGGGGACAGAACCCAAGAGACCCAGTACTTC. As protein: CASSQGDRTQETQYF.

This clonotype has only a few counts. CDR3 residues: CAAPKDVHSYEQYF. The CDR3, as DNA: TGTGCAGCCCCTAAGGACGTCCACTCCTACGAGCAGTACTTC. The chain joins TRBV19 to TRBJ2-7; no reliable D call. Germline CDR1 reads LNHDA; CDR2 reads SQIVND (reference sequence). The CDR3 loop spans 14 amino acids.

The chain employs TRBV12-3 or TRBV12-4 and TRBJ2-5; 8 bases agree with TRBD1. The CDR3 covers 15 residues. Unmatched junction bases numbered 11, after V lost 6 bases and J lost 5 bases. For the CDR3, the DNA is TGTGCCAGCAGCCATGGACAGGGCGGGGAGGAGACCCAGTACTTC. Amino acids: CASSHGQGGEETQYF.

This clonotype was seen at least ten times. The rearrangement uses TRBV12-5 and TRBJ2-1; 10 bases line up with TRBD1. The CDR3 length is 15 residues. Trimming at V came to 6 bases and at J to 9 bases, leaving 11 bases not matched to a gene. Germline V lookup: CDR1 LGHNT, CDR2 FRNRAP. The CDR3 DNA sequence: TGTGCTAGTGGGTACGACAGGGGGCTTCTGTCTGAGCAGTTCTTC. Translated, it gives CASGYDRGLLSEQFF. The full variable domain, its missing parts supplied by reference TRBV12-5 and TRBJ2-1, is DARVTQTPRHKVTEMGQEVTMRCQPILGHNTVFWYRQTMMQGLELLAYFRNRAPLDDSGMPKDRFSAEMPDATLATLKIQPSEPRDSAVYFCASGYDRGLLSEQFFGPGTRLTVL.

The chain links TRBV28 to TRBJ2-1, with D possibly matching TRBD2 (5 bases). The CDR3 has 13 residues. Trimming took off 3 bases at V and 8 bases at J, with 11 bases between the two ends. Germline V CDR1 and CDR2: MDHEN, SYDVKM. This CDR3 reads CASSLRGIHEQFF. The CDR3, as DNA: TGTGCCAGCAGTTTGAGAGGGATCCATGAGCAGTTCTTC.

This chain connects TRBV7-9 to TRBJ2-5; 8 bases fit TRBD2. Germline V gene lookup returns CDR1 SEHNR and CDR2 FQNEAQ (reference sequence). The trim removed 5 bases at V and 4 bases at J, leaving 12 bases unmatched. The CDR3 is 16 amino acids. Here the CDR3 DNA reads TGTGCCAGCAGCCACCGCGGTAGCGGGGTAGCAGAGACCCAGTACTTC. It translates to CASSHRGSGVAETQYF.

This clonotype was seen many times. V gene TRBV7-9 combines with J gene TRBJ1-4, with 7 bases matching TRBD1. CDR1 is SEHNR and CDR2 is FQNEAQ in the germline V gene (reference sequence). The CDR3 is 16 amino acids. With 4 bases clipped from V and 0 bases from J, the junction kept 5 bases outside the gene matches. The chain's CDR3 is CASSWGQRATNEKLFF. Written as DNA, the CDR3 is TGTGCCAGCAGCTGGGGACAGCGAGCAACTAATGAAAAACTGTTTTTT.

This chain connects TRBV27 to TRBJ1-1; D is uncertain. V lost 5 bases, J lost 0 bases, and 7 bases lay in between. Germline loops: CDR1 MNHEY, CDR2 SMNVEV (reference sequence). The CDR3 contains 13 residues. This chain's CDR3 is CASSVTLNTEAFF. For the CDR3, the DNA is TGTGCCAGCAGTGTCACTTTGAACACTGAAGCTTTCTTT.

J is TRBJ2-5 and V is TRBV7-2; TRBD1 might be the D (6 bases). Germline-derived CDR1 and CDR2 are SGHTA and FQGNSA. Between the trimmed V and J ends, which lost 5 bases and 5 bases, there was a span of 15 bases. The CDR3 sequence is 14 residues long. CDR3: CASSPEQGWETQYF. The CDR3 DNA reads TGTGCCAGCAGCCCGGAACAGGGTTGGGAGACCCAGTACTTC. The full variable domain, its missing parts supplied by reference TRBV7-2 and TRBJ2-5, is GAGVSQSPSNKVTEKGKDVELRCDPISGHTALYWYRQSLGQGLEFLIYFQGNSAPDKSGLPSDRFSAERTGGSVSTLTIQRTQQEDSAVYLCASSPEQGWETQYFGPGTRLLVL.

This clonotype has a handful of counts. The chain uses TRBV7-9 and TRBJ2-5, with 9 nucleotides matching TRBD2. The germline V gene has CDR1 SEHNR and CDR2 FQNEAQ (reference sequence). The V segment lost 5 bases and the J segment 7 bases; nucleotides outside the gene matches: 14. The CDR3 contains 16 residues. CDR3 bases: TGTGCCAGCAGCCCCGGATTAGCGGGGGTCGGGGTGACCCAGTACTTC. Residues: CASSPGLAGVGVTQYF.

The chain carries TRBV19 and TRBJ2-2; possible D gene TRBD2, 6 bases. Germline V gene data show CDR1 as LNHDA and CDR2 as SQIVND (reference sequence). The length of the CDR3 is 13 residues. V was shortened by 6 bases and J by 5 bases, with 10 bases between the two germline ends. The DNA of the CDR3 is TGTGCCAGTAGCCCTCGGGGGACCGGGGAGCTGTTTTTT. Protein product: CASSPRGTGELFF.

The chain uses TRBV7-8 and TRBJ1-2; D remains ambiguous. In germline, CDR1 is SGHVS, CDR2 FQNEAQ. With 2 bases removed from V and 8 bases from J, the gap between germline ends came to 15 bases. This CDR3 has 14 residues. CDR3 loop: CASSLREGPGGYTF. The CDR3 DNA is TGTGCCAGCAGCTTACGGGAGGGCCCAGGAGGCTACACCTTC.

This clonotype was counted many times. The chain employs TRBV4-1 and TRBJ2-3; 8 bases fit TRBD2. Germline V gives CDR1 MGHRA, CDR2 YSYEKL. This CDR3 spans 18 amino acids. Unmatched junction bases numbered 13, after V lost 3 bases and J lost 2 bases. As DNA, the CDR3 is TGCGCCAGCAGCCAGACCAATGCGGGGGGCCGTCTCACAGATACGCAGTATTTT. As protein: CASSQTNAGGRLTDTQYF.